These T cell receptor beta chains were read from a single sample in a study of blood T cells in healthy people across ages. One entry per CDR3 protein results from TCRdb running MiXCR on the 5' RACE reads. The sample carries 1,500,000 or so distinct CDR3 sequences, roughly 43% recorded once. Sequenced: blood. Every receptor here comes from a young woman in good health. Both conserved end residues are part of each CDR3. The D gene is left open where the match is weak. Size is stated for part of the rows, as once, few or many counts, or as a class when the clone is expanded.

clone size: few; D gene: -; CDR3 length: 15; V gene: TRBV25-1; J gene: TRBJ1-1; CDR3 DNA: TGTGCCAGCAGAAAGGCAGCGACCTCTAACACTGAAGCTTTCTTT; CDR3 protein: CASRKAATSNTEAFF
clone size: -; D gene: -; CDR3 length: 17; V gene: TRBV20-1; J gene: TRBJ2-3; CDR3 DNA: TGCAGTGCTAAAAAAGGGCCCGGGTCCGGGGCCGGGAATACGCAGTATTTT; CDR3 protein: CSAKKGPGSGAGNTQYF
clone size: few; D gene: -; CDR3 length: 15; V gene: TRBV16; J gene: TRBJ1-5; CDR3 DNA: TGTGCCAGCAGCCAATTCGGGCAGGACAATCAGCCCCAGCATTTT; CDR3 protein: CASSQFGQDNQPQHF
clone size: few; D gene: -; CDR3 length: 14; V gene: TRBV7-2; J gene: TRBJ2-4; CDR3 DNA: TGTGCCAGCAGTCGGGACTTTTGGGACAATGAGCAGTACTTC; CDR3 protein: CASSRDFWDNEQYF
clone size: few; D gene: -; CDR3 length: 16; V gene: TRBV4-3; J gene: TRBJ2-3; CDR3 DNA: TGCGCCAGCAGCCAAGAGTTCCCCACTAGCACAGATACGCAGTATTTT; CDR3 protein: CASSQEFPTSTDTQYF
clone size: -; D gene: TRBD2; CDR3 length: 14; V gene: TRBV4-3; J gene: TRBJ2-5; CDR3 DNA: TGCGCCAGCAGCCCTAGCGGGGGCTCCTACGGGCAGTACTTC; CDR3 protein: CASSPSGGSYGQYF
clone size: -; D gene: TRBD1; CDR3 length: 17; V gene: TRBV12-3/TRBV12-4; J gene: TRBJ1-4; CDR3 DNA: TGTGCCAGCAGTTTAGCGGGACAGGGTAGAACTAATGAAAAACTGTTTTTT; CDR3 protein: CASSLAGQGRTNEKLFF
clone size: -; D gene: TRBD2; CDR3 length: 15; V gene: TRBV12-3/TRBV12-4; J gene: TRBJ2-5; CDR3 DNA: TGTGCCAGCAATCCTAGCGGGGGGGTCCAAGAGACCCAGTACTTC; CDR3 protein: CASNPSGGVQETQYF
clone size: few; D gene: TRBD1; CDR3 length: 14; V gene: TRBV20-1; J gene: TRBJ2-7; CDR3 DNA: TGCAGTGCTCTCACAGGGGATATCCTCTACGAGCAGTACTTC; CDR3 protein: CSALTGDILYEQYF
clone size: -; D gene: -; CDR3 length: 15; V gene: TRBV4-1; J gene: TRBJ2-5; CDR3 DNA: TGCGCCAGCAGCCAAGTTGTGGGGACCGTTTCGACCCAGTACTTC; CDR3 protein: CASSQVVGTVSTQYF
clone size: few; D gene: TRBD1; CDR3 length: 14; V gene: TRBV3-1; J gene: TRBJ2-7; CDR3 DNA: TGTGCCAGCAGCCAAGTGGGACAGGCCTACGAGCAGTACTTC; CDR3 protein: CASSQVGQAYEQYF
clone size: -; D gene: -; CDR3 length: 13; V gene: TRBV7-2; J gene: TRBJ2-2; CDR3 DNA: TGTGCCAGCAGCCCCGGGACGACCGGGGAGCTGTTTTTT; CDR3 protein: CASSPGTTGELFF
clone size: -; D gene: -; CDR3 length: 17; V gene: TRBV21-1; J gene: TRBJ2-5; CDR3 DNA: TGTGCCAGCAGCAACCCTTACGGACTAGCGGGAGGTCGTGAGCAGTACTTC; CDR3 protein: CASSNPYGLAGGREQYF
clone size: -; D gene: TRBD2; CDR3 length: 16; V gene: TRBV4-1; J gene: TRBJ2-3; CDR3 DNA: TGCGCCAGCAGCCAAGCGATTAGCGGGTCGGGAGATACGCAGTATTTT; CDR3 protein: CASSQAISGSGDTQYF
clone size: -; D gene: TRBD1; CDR3 length: 17; V gene: TRBV29-1; J gene: TRBJ1-1; CDR3 DNA: TGCAGCGTTGTGTCCTTTGGGCAGGGGGCTATGAACACTGAAGCTTTCTTT; CDR3 protein: CSVVSFGQGAMNTEAFF
clone size: once; D gene: -; CDR3 length: 13; V gene: TRBV6-5; J gene: TRBJ2-1; CDR3 DNA: TGTGCCACATTCGGGGTGGACTACAATGAGCAGTTCTTC; CDR3 protein: CATFGVDYNEQFF
clone size: -; D gene: TRBD1; CDR3 length: 15; V gene: TRBV7-9; J gene: TRBJ1-4; CDR3 DNA: TGTGCCACCCCGACCAGGGGGCAATCTAATGAAAAACTGTTTTTT; CDR3 protein: CATPTRGQSNEKLFF
clone size: few; D gene: -; CDR3 length: 16; V gene: TRBV29-1; J gene: TRBJ2-7; CDR3 DNA: TGCAGCGTTGACGGGGCGCCGCGGCGGAAGAACTACGAGCAGTACTTC; CDR3 protein: CSVDGAPRRKNYEQYF
clone size: few; D gene: -; CDR3 length: 15; V gene: TRBV4-3; J gene: TRBJ1-1; CDR3 DNA: TGCGCCAGCAGCCAAGAATCCGGGTTGAACACTGAAGCTTTCTTT; CDR3 protein: CASSQESGLNTEAFF
clone size: -; D gene: TRBD1; CDR3 length: 14; V gene: TRBV27; J gene: TRBJ2-1; CDR3 DNA: TGTGCCAGCAGCCCTACAGGGGCTGGCTACGAGCAGTTCTTC; CDR3 protein: CASSPTGAGYEQFF
clone size: many; D gene: -; CDR3 length: 12; V gene: TRBV10-3; J gene: TRBJ1-5; CDR3 DNA: TGTGCCATCAGTGGCAGCAATCAGCCCCAGCATTTT; CDR3 protein: CAISGSNQPQHF
clone size: -; D gene: -; CDR3 length: 11; V gene: TRBV20-1; J gene: TRBJ2-3; CDR3 DNA: TGCAGTGCTGGTGTACTAGGCACGCAGTATTTT; CDR3 protein: CSAGVLGTQYF
clone size: -; D gene: TRBD2; CDR3 length: 15; V gene: TRBV6-5; J gene: TRBJ2-1; CDR3 DNA: TGTGCCAGCAGTTACAGTAGCGGGGGGCGGGATGAGCAGTTCTTC; CDR3 protein: CASSYSSGGRDEQFF
clone size: -; D gene: -; CDR3 length: 15; V gene: TRBV12-5; J gene: TRBJ2-5; CDR3 DNA: TGTGCTAGTGGTTTGAATCCGACAGACCAAGAGACCCAGTACTTC; CDR3 protein: CASGLNPTDQETQYF
clone size: -; D gene: -; CDR3 length: 12; V gene: TRBV5-6; J gene: TRBJ2-7; CDR3 DNA: TGTGCCAGCAGCCTACTGAAGCAGGGACAGTACTTC; CDR3 protein: CASSLLKQGQYF
clone size: few; D gene: TRBD1; CDR3 length: 13; V gene: TRBV10-3; J gene: TRBJ1-2; CDR3 DNA: TGTGCCATCAGTGAGCAGGGGGGTGACGGCTACACCTTC; CDR3 protein: CAISEQGGDGYTF
clone size: -; D gene: TRBD1; CDR3 length: 13; V gene: TRBV6-2/TRBV6-3; J gene: TRBJ2-5; CDR3 DNA: TGTGCCACATTACGGACAGGGATCGGTGAGCAGTACTTC; CDR3 protein: CATLRTGIGEQYF
clone size: -; D gene: TRBD2; CDR3 length: 19; V gene: TRBV7-2; J gene: TRBJ2-3; CDR3 DNA: TGTGCCAGCAGCTTATTTCCTAGCGGGGGGCCCGACGGCACAGATACGCAGTATTTT; CDR3 protein: CASSLFPSGGPDGTDTQYF
clone size: -; D gene: TRBD2; CDR3 length: 15; V gene: TRBV9; J gene: TRBJ2-7; CDR3 DNA: TGTGCCAGCAGCGTAGCTTCTAGCGGTTCCTACGAGCAGTACTTC; CDR3 protein: CASSVASSGSYEQYF
clone size: few; D gene: TRBD1; CDR3 length: 15; V gene: TRBV7-8; J gene: TRBJ1-4; CDR3 DNA: TGTGCCAGCAGCTACAACAGGGGGCCTAATGAAAAACTGTTTTTT; CDR3 protein: CASSYNRGPNEKLFF
clone size: -; D gene: -; CDR3 length: 15; V gene: TRBV7-2; J gene: TRBJ2-3; CDR3 DNA: TGTGCCAGCAGCTGGAGCGACAGCTACACAGATACGCAGTATTTT; CDR3 protein: CASSWSDSYTDTQYF
clone size: few; D gene: -; CDR3 length: 14; V gene: TRBV24-1; J gene: TRBJ2-3; CDR3 DNA: TGTGCCACCAGTGACCCGCTAGGGTCAGATACGCAGTATTTT; CDR3 protein: CATSDPLGSDTQYF
clone size: -; D gene: TRBD2; CDR3 length: 16; V gene: TRBV7-2; J gene: TRBJ2-1; CDR3 DNA: TGTGCCAGCAGCCGAACTAGCGGGGGGGCGGGGTATGAGCAGTTCTTC; CDR3 protein: CASSRTSGGAGYEQFF
clone size: -; D gene: -; CDR3 length: 10; V gene: TRBV6-2/TRBV6-3; J gene: TRBJ1-1; CDR3 DNA: TGTGCCGCCGGGAATACTGAAGCTTTCTTT; CDR3 protein: CAAGNTEAFF
clone size: few; D gene: -; CDR3 length: 15; V gene: TRBV7-2; J gene: TRBJ2-5; CDR3 DNA: TGTGCCAGCAGCTCCCACTGGGCAGGCCAAGAGACCCAGTACTTC; CDR3 protein: CASSSHWAGQETQYF
clone size: -; D gene: TRBD2; CDR3 length: 15; V gene: TRBV27; J gene: TRBJ2-1; CDR3 DNA: TGTGCCAGCAGTTCATTGGCGGGAGTCACTAGTGAGCAGTTCTTC; CDR3 protein: CASSSLAGVTSEQFF
clone size: -; D gene: -; CDR3 length: 14; V gene: TRBV7-4; J gene: TRBJ1-2; CDR3 DNA: TGTGCCAGCAGCTTAGACAGCCATAACTATGGCTACACCTTC; CDR3 protein: CASSLDSHNYGYTF
clone size: -; D gene: -; CDR3 length: 12; V gene: TRBV20-1; J gene: TRBJ1-1; CDR3 DNA: TGCAGTGGGAACAGGGAATCCACTGAAGCTTTCTTT; CDR3 protein: CSGNRESTEAFF
clone size: -; D gene: TRBD1; CDR3 length: 15; V gene: TRBV6-5; J gene: TRBJ2-7; CDR3 DNA: TGTGCCAGCAGGTTGGGACAGGGGCTCGCCTACGAGCAGTACTTC; CDR3 protein: CASRLGQGLAYEQYF
clone size: few; D gene: -; CDR3 length: 13; V gene: TRBV7-7; J gene: TRBJ2-1; CDR3 DNA: TGTGCTAGCAGCTTAGTTGGGGAGAATGAGCAGTTCTTC; CDR3 protein: CASSLVGENEQFF
clone size: many; D gene: -; CDR3 length: 12; V gene: TRBV5-6; J gene: TRBJ2-1; CDR3 DNA: TGTGCCAGCAGCATGGGATTTAATGAGCAGTTCTTC; CDR3 protein: CASSMGFNEQFF
clone size: -; D gene: -; CDR3 length: 14; V gene: TRBV20-1; J gene: TRBJ2-1; CDR3 DNA: TGCAGTGCTAGGCGTCGCGATTCCTACAATGAGCAGTTCTTC; CDR3 protein: CSARRRDSYNEQFF
clone size: -; D gene: TRBD1; CDR3 length: 16; V gene: TRBV6-6; J gene: TRBJ2-1; CDR3 DNA: TGTGCCAGCACCACCTCCTTAACTGGGACAGTCAATGAGCAGTTCTTC; CDR3 protein: CASTTSLTGTVNEQFF
clone size: -; D gene: TRBD1; CDR3 length: 14; V gene: TRBV19; J gene: TRBJ2-1; CDR3 DNA: TGTGCCAGTAGCCGGGACAGGGATTCCAATGAGCAGTTCTTC; CDR3 protein: CASSRDRDSNEQFF
clone size: -; D gene: -; CDR3 length: 16; V gene: TRBV24-1; J gene: TRBJ2-7; CDR3 DNA: TGTGCCACCAGTGATTCTGTAGCGCGAAGTTACAATGAGCAGTACTTC; CDR3 protein: CATSDSVARSYNEQYF
clone size: -; D gene: -; CDR3 length: 13; V gene: TRBV7-8; J gene: TRBJ1-1; CDR3 DNA: TGTGCCAGCAACAAGATCCTGAACACTGAAGCTTTCTTT; CDR3 protein: CASNKILNTEAFF